This TCR beta chain appears in the sequencing data of a study of monozygotic twins with inflammatory bowel disease. TCRdb processed the 5' RACE reads again and assigns one entry to each CDR3 protein, with no DNA. The sample holds just over 300,000 distinct CDR3 sequences. CDR1 is LGHNA and CDR2 is YSLEER in the germline V gene. This CDR3 region has 13 residues. Sequences were obtained from blood. The sequence came from a human donor with ulcerative colitis or Crohn's disease, or a healthy co-twin of an affected twin (not recorded which). This rearrangement joins TRBV4-3 to TRBJ1-4. The CDR3 reads CASSQDLMEKLFF.